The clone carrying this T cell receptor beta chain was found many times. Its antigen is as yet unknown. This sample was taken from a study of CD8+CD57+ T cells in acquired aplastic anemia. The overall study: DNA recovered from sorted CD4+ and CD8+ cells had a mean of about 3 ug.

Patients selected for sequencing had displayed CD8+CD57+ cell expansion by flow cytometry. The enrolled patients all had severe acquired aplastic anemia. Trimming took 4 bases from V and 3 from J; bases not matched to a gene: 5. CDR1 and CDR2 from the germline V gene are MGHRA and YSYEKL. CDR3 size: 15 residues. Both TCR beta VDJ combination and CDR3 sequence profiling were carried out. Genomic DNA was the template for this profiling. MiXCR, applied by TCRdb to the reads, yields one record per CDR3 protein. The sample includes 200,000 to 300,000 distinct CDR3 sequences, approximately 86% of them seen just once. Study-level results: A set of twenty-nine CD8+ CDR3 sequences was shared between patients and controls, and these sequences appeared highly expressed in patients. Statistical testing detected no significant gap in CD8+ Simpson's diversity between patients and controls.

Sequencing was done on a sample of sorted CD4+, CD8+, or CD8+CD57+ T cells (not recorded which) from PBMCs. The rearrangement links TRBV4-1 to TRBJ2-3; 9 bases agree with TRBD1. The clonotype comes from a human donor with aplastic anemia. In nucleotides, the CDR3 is TGCGCCAGCAGCCGAACAGGGGGCGGAACAGATACGCAGTATTTT. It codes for CASSRTGGGTDTQYF.